These 13 T cell receptor beta chains were all obtained from the same sample, sequenced in a study of regulatory T cells in long-lasting Graves disease. TCR beta libraries were built with iRepertoire HTBI primers and Arm-PCR of CDR3 regions. A single record per CDR3 protein comes from TCRdb applying MiXCR to the multiplex PCR reads. The sample carries more than 300,000 distinct CDR3 sequences, around 23% recorded once. Time point here: persistent/refractory GD, antithyroid drugs over 5 years with positive TRAb. PBMCs provided the RNA from which the TCR library was made. The specimen was peripheral blood mononuclear cells (PBMCs), collected when the disease was refractory, from a patient treated with antithyroid drugs. These receptors all stem from a woman between 40 and 55 years old with Graves disease.

The chain uses TRBV29-1 and TRBJ2-1, with a possible D match to TRBD2 (6 bases). The V gene's germline CDR1 is SQVTM and CDR2 ANQGSEA. Trimming took 3 bases from V and 0 from J, leaving 18 bases between them. This CDR3 is built from 17 residues. CDR3 region: CSVDSLLAEGSYNEQFF. The CDR3 DNA sequence: TGCAGCGTTGATTCTCTGTTAGCGGAGGGCTCCTACAATGAGCAGTTCTTC.

This clonotype was counted at least ten times. CDR3 region: CASSRDRPPVTEAFF. In DNA form, the CDR3 reads TGTGCCAGCAGTAGGGACAGGCCACCTGTAACTGAAGCTTTCTTT. The chain employs TRBV28 and TRBJ1-1, with TRBD1 matching over 8 bases. The CDR3 spans 15 residues. The germline gives CDR1 MDHEN, CDR2 SYDVKM. V was clipped by 5 bases and J by 5 bases; unmatched bases: 10.

This clonotype turned up a few times. The rearrangement joins TRBV28 to TRBJ2-5; 11 bases fit TRBD2. Near its end, the DNA agrees better with TRBJ2-1, so the J call may be wrong. CDR1 is MDHEN, CDR2 SYDVKM, per germline. The CDR3 totals 16 residues. The CDR3 DNA sequence: TGTGCCAGCAGCCTCATTACTAGCGGGAGTCGAAATGAGCAGTTCTTC. This gives the protein CASSLITSGSRNEQFF.

This clonotype was seen a single time. V usage is TRBV7-2 and J usage is TRBJ2-7; possibly TRBD2 for D (7 bases). In germline, CDR1 is SGHTA, CDR2 FQGNSA. V lost 1 base and J 2 bases, leaving 12 bases between the germline ends. The CDR3 runs to 15 residues. The CDR3 is CASSLVGGGPYEQYF. CDR3 nucleotides: TGTGCCAGCAGCTTAGTGGGGGGGGGGCCCTACGAGCAGTACTTC.

This clonotype showed up just a few times. The chain recombines TRBV2 with TRBJ2-3; TRBD2 aligns across 11 bases. CDR1 and CDR2 from the germline V gene are SNHLY and FYNNEI. There are 17 residues in the CDR3. V lost 0 bases, J lost 4 bases, and 6 bases stayed unmatched. The CDR3: CASSEAKLAGVADTQYF. The DNA for the CDR3 is TGTGCCAGCAGTGAAGCGAAACTAGCGGGAGTTGCAGATACGCAGTATTTT.

This clonotype was picked up many times. The chain joins TRBV2 to TRBJ1-3; no reliable D call. The V end was cut by 7 bases, the J end by 3 bases, with 16 bases between. There are 15 residues in the CDR3. Germline CDR1 is SNHLY and CDR2 is FYNNEI. As DNA, the CDR3 is TGTGCCAGCAACCAAGGGTGGCGTCGTGGAAACACCATATATTTT. This codes for CASNQGWRRGNTIYF.

This chain links TRBV7-3 with TRBJ2-5, with D perhaps given as TRBD1 or TRBD2 (5 bases each). Germline V gene lookup returns CDR1 SGHTA and CDR2 FQGTGA. V was cut by 1 base and J by 4 bases, with 13 bases left in between. The CDR3 sequence is 15 residues long. The CDR3 DNA follows: TGTGCCAGCAGCTTAATGCCAGGGAGACGAGAGACCCAGTACTTC. Translating gives CASSLMPGRRETQYF.

Details on this clonotype: This may stem from a read error, because a much larger clone lies one nucleotide away. The V gene is TRBV28, the J gene TRBJ1-2, with D uncertain. The CDR3 loop spans 10 amino acids. The germline gives CDR1 MDHEN, CDR2 SYDVKM. CDR3 sequence reads: CASKGLGCTF. The CDR3, as DNA: TGTGCCAGCAAGGGTCTTGGCTGCACCTTC.

A word on this clonotype: A much more abundant neighbour one base away suggests this may be a read error. The conserved final phenylalanine or tryptophan is absent from the CDR3, which likely points to a read error. V is TRBV28 and J is TRBJ2-7; TRBD1 might be the D (6 bases). Germline CDR1 is MDHEN and CDR2 is SYDVKM. V lost 3 bases and J 4 bases, leaving 13 bases between the germline ends. The CDR3 is 14 residues long. CDR3 in amino acids: CASSFSQGRYEQYY. The CDR3 bases are TGTGCCAGCAGTTTCTCCCAGGGGCGATACGAGCAGTACTAC.

In this sample, this clonotype turned up many times. The chain recombines TRBV12-3 or TRBV12-4 with TRBJ1-1; D is undetermined. The CDR3 is 15 amino acids. Trimming pared 6 bases from V and 2 bases from J, leaving 16 bases between. As DNA, the CDR3 is TGTGCCAGCAGAGATACCGGGCCCCTAAACACTGAAGCTTTCTTT. Translation: CASRDTGPLNTEAFF.

This clonotype was detected a few times. The chain employs TRBV20-1 and TRBJ1-4; D perhaps matches TRBD1 (6 bases). Germline V CDR1 and CDR2: DFQATT, SNEGSKA (reference sequence). The V and J ends lost 5 bases and 4 bases respectively, with 11 bases between them. The CDR3 has 13 residues. CDR3 sequence (DNA): TGCAGTGCTCAGGACAGTCGTAATGAAAAACTGTTTTTT. Its protein product is CSAQDSRNEKLFF.

V gene TRBV29-1 combines with J gene TRBJ2-2; D is perhaps TRBD1 (6 bases). The germline CDR1 and CDR2 sequences are SQVTM and ANQGSEA. The CDR3 extends over 13 amino acids. V gave up 6 bases and J gave up 5 bases, with 13 bases separating them. This CDR3 reads CSVAGTRTGELFF. Written as DNA, the CDR3 is TGCAGCGTGGCCGGGACACGTACCGGGGAGCTGTTTTTT.

In its sample, this clonotype was seen a few times. This chain connects TRBV5-4 to TRBJ2-7; D possibly matches TRBD1 or TRBD2 (5 bases each). This CDR3 spans 13 amino acids. V lost 4 bases and J 3 bases, leaving 11 bases between the germline ends. Per the germline V gene, CDR1 is SGHNT and CDR2 is YYREEE (reference sequence). The CDR3, as DNA: TGTGCCAGCAGCCCCGATGGGGGCTACGAGCAGTACTTC. This encodes CASSPDGGYEQYF.